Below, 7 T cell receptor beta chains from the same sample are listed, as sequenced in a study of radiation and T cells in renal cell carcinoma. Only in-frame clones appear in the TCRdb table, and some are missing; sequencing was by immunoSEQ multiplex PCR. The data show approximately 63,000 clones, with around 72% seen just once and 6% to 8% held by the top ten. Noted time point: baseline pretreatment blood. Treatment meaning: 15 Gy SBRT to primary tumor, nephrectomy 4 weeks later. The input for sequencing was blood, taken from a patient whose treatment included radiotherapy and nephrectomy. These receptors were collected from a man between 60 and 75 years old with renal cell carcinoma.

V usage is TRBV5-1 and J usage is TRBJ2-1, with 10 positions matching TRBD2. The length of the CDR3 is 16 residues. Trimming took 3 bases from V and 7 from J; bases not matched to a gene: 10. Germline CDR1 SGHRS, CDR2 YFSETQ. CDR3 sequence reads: CASSSTRAGGGNEQFF. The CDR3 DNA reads TGCGCCAGCAGCTCGACAAGAGCGGGGGGGGGTAATGAGCAGTTCTTC.

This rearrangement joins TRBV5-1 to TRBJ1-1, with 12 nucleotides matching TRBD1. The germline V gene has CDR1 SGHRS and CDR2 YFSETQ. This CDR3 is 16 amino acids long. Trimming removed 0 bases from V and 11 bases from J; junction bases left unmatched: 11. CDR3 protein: CASSLAYGTGGPGAFF. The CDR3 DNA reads TGCGCCAGCAGCTTGGCCTATGGGACAGGGGGCCCTGGGGCTTTCTTT. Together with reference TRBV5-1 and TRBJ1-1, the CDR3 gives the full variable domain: KAGVTQTPRYLIKTRGQQVTLSCSPISGHRSVSWYQQTPGQGLQFLFEYFSETQRNKGNFPGRFSGRQFSNSRSEMNVSTLELGDSALYLCASSLAYGTGGPGAFFGQGTRLTVV.

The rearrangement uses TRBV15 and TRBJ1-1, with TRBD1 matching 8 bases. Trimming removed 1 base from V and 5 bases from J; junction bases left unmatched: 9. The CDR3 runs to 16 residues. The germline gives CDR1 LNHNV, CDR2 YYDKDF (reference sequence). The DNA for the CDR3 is TGTGCCACCAGCAGAGGGCAGGGGGCGCGAGGGACTGAAGCTTTCTTT. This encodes CATSRGQGARGTEAFF.

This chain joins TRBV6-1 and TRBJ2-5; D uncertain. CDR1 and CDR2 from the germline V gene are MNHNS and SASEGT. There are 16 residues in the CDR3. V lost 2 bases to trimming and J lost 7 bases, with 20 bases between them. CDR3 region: CASSERSRKPRGTQYF. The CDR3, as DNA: TGTGCCAGCAGTGAAAGATCGAGGAAGCCCCGAGGGACCCAGTACTTC.

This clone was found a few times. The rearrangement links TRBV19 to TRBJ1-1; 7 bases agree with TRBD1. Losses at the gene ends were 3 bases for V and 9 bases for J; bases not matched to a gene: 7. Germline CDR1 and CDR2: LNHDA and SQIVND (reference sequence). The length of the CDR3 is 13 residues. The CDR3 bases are TGTGCCAGTAGTATGGGGGGACAGTACAAAGCTTTCTTT. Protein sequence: CASSMGGQYKAFF. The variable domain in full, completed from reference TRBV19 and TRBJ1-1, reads DGGITQSPKYLFRKEGQNVTLSCEQNLNHDAMYWYRQDPGQGLRLIYYSQIVNDFQKGDIAEGYSVSREKKESFPLTVTSAQKNPTAFYLCASSMGGQYKAFFGQGTRLTVV.

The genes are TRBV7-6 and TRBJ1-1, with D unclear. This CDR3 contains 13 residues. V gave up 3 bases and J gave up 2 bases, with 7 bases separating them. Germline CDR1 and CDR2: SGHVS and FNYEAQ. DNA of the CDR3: TGTGCCAGCAGCTTCGATGGAAACACTGAAGCTTTCTTT. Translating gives CASSFDGNTEAFF.

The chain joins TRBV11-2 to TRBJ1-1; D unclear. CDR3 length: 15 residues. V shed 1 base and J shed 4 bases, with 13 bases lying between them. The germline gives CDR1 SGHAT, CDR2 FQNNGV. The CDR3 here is CASSLVPQTGTEAFF. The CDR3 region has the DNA TGTGCCAGCAGCTTAGTACCTCAAACTGGCACTGAAGCTTTCTTT.